The 16 T cell receptor beta chains below were found in one sample sequenced in a study of blood T cell repertoires in COVID-19. Generated by immunoSEQ multiplex PCR, the TCRdb table keeps only in-frame clones and is missing some. The table lists under 150,000 clones, approximately 80% of them singletons, with around 7.5% in the top ten. The sequenced sample consisted of peripheral blood. All receptors come from a man aged 65 to 79 with active or convalescent COVID-19.

V gene TRBV4-2 combines with J gene TRBJ1-5; 7 positions match TRBD1. There are 15 residues in the CDR3. The V and J ends lost 0 bases and 5 bases, in that order; junction bases with no gene match: 4. Germline CDR1 reads LGHNA; CDR2 reads YNFKEQ. DNA of the CDR3: TGTGCCAGCAGCCAAGATCCTACAGGGGATCAGCCCCAGCATTTT. Translating gives CASSQDPTGDQPQHF.

This sequence joins TRBV20-1 and TRBJ1-2; no reliable D call. V was trimmed by 6 bases and J by 7 bases, leaving 12 bases between them. CDR3 length: 11 amino acids. Germline values: CDR1 DFQATT, CDR2 SNEGSKA (reference sequence). CDR3 nucleotides: TGCAGTGCACGGCGGAGTTTTGGCTACACCTTC. It yields the protein CSARRSFGYTF.

The chain has TRBV10-3 and TRBJ2-2, with D possibly matching TRBD2 (5 bases). Trimming shortened V by 4 bases and J by 1 base, and 10 bases separated the two germline ends. The CDR3 extends over 15 amino acids. Germline lookup yields CDR1 ENHRY and CDR2 SYGVKD. The CDR3 nucleotides read TGTGCCATCAGTGTCAGCGAGGGGAACACCGGGGAGCTGTTTTTT. It is translated as CAISVSEGNTGELFF.

The chain is built from TRBV6-2 or TRBV6-3 and TRBJ1-5, with D possibly matching TRBD1 (6 bases). V was shortened by 0 bases and J by 7 bases, with 10 bases between the two germline ends. This CDR3 has 14 residues. The germline CDR1 and CDR2 sequences are MNHEY and SVGEGT. The CDR3 DNA follows: TGTGCCAGCAGTTACTCCGCAGGGGAACAGCCCCAGCATTTT. Translation gives CASSYSAGEQPQHF.

V and J are TRBV7-2 and TRBJ1-6; D ambiguous. This CDR3 spans 16 amino acids. V shed 5 bases and J shed 0 bases, with 11 bases lying between them. Germline CDR1 reads SGHTA; CDR2 reads FQGNSA. DNA of the CDR3: TGTGCCAGCAGCCCGTATCTCGGCTCCTATAATTCACCCCTCCACTTT. It codes for CASSPYLGSYNSPLHF.

The chain is built from TRBV5-4 and TRBJ1-2, with 8 bases that match TRBD1. The V segment lost 5 bases and the J segment 7 bases; nucleotides outside the gene matches: 10. The CDR3 runs 14 residues. Looked up from germline, CDR1 is SGHNT and CDR2 is YYREEE (reference sequence). The chain's CDR3 is CASRLWQGARGYTF. CDR3 nucleotides: TGTGCCAGCAGATTGTGGCAGGGGGCTCGTGGCTACACCTTC.

This clone was found a few times. The V call is TRBV16, the J call TRBJ1-5; TRBD1 might be the D (6 bases). The CDR3 runs 16 residues. V was shortened by 4 bases and J by 7 bases, with 20 bases between the two germline ends. Looked up from germline, CDR1 is KGHSY and CDR2 is FQNENV. CDR3 bases: TGTGCCAGCAGCCCATACGGGGGGCGCGCCCCCCAGCCCCAGCATTTT. Its protein product is CASSPYGGRAPQPQHF. The full variable domain, its missing parts supplied by reference TRBV16 and TRBJ1-5, is GEEVAQTPKHLVRGEGQKAKLYCAPIKGHSYVFWYQQVLKNEFKFLISFQNENVFDETGMPKERFSAKCLPNSPCSLEIQATKLEDSAVYFCASSPYGGRAPQPQHFGDGTRLSIL.

The V call is TRBV7-9, the J call TRBJ1-2; TRBD1 aligns across 9 bases. Germline CDR1 is SEHNR and CDR2 is FQNEAQ (reference sequence). The trim removed 5 bases at V and 8 bases at J, leaving 6 bases unmatched. CDR3 size: 13 residues. This CDR3 reads CASSLGQGEGYTF. CDR3 bases: TGTGCCAGCAGCCTGGGACAGGGAGAAGGCTACACCTTC.

CDR3 in DNA: TGTGCCAGCAGCCTAAGGACAGGGGGCAGGGAGACCCAGTACTTC. The encoded protein is CASSLRTGGRETQYF. The J gene is TRBJ2-5, the V gene TRBV3-1 (or the pseudogene TRBV3-2); 11 bases line up with TRBD1. Germline loops: CDR1 LGHDT, CDR2 YNNKEL (reference sequence). J was trimmed by 5 bases and V by 4 bases; bases with no gene match: 6. This CDR3 spans 15 amino acids.

This clone turned up a few times. V is TRBV19 and J is TRBJ2-7; 10 nucleotides align to TRBD1. The germline V gene encodes CDR1 LNHDA and CDR2 SQIVND (reference sequence). Losses at the gene ends were 4 bases for V and 7 bases for J; bases not matched to a gene: 7. The CDR3 runs to 14 residues. CDR3 sequence: CASSRRQGANEQYF. Here the CDR3 DNA reads TGTGCCAGTAGTAGGAGACAGGGGGCAAATGAGCAGTACTTC.

The chain links TRBV29-1 to TRBJ2-1; 9 bases agree with TRBD2. Germline loops: CDR1 SQVTM, CDR2 ANQGSEA. With V trimmed by 4 bases and J by 6 bases, 4 bases remained unmatched. The CDR3 length is 13 residues. The CDR3 DNA reads as TGCAGCGTTGTAGCGGGGGTGATCAATGAGCAGTTCTTC. Amino acid sequence: CSVVAGVINEQFF.

The genes are TRBV7-9 and TRBJ1-1; D is ambiguous. CDR3 length equals 13 residues. Per germline, CDR1 SEHNR and CDR2 FQNEAQ (reference sequence). Trimming shortened V by 5 bases and J by 3 bases, and 10 bases separated the two germline ends. CDR3 amino acids: CASSPWSDTEAFF. The CDR3, as DNA: TGTGCCAGCAGCCCTTGGTCAGACACTGAAGCTTTCTTT.

The V and J genes are TRBV27 and TRBJ1-6; no definite D call. Germline assignment: CDR1 MNHEY and CDR2 SMNVEV (reference sequence). V lost 6 bases and J 0 bases, leaving 9 bases between the germline ends. This CDR3 comprises 15 residues. CDR3 sequence reads: CASRSRSSYNSPLHF. The DNA of the CDR3 is TGTGCCAGCAGAAGTAGGAGCTCCTATAATTCACCCCTCCACTTT.

The chain combines TRBV10-1 with TRBJ2-7, with 8 nucleotides matching TRBD1. V lost 2 bases and J lost 11; bases outside the gene matches: 5. Germline V gives CDR1 WNHNN, CDR2 SYGVQD (reference sequence). The CDR3 sequence is 12 residues long. The CDR3 loop is CASSEHRGWEYF. The CDR3 nucleotides read TGCGCCAGCAGTGAGCACAGGGGGTGGGAGTACTTC.

This rearrangement joins TRBV18 to TRBJ2-1; TRBD1 agrees at 8 bases. Germline loops: CDR1 KGHSH, CDR2 LQKENI. The trim removed 3 bases at V and 7 bases at J, leaving 8 bases unmatched. CDR3 length: 15 amino acids. CDR3 sequence reads: CASSPGQGGGNEQFF. The CDR3 DNA follows: TGTGCCAGCTCACCTGGACAGGGTGGGGGAAATGAGCAGTTCTTC.

J is TRBJ1-1 and V is TRBV2, with D tentatively TRBD1 (6 bases). The V end lost 6 bases, the J end lost 1 base, and 12 bases lay between the germline ends. CDR1 is SNHLY, CDR2 FYNNEI, per germline. The CDR3 contains 14 residues. The CDR3 DNA follows: TGTGCCAGCAGACTCGACAGGCCGAACACTGAAGCTTTCTTT. Protein: CASRLDRPNTEAFF. Filled out from reference TRBV2 and TRBJ1-1, the complete variable domain reads EPEVTQTPSHQVTQMGQEVILRCVPISNHLYFYWYRQILGQKVEFLVSFYNNEISEKSEIFDDQFSVERPDGSNFTLKIRSTKLEDSAMYFCASRLDRPNTEAFFGQGTRLTVV.